Below are 32 T cell receptor beta chains sequenced from a single sample in a study of T cell responses to AZD1222 COVID-19 vaccine (dated by TCRdb to 2020 to 2022). The library relied on the immunoSEQ multiplex PCR assay. Drawn from immuneACCESS, this table holds only the in-frame rearrangements with V and J called that TCRdb kept. Clones are partly lost; checked studies trace under half to an unresolved V gene and leave the rest unexplained. In all, the sample holds some 130,000 clones, and over 90% of those were seen once. The ten largest clones capture approximately 5.4% of the sample. This specimen's time point label, interpreted: baseline before first vaccination. The source material was peripheral blood, sampled on day 0 of AZD1222 vaccination. Receptors originate from an adult in good health.

CDR3 DNA sequence: TGTGCCAGCAGTTACAACGGGAAGAACACTGAAGCTTTCTTT. It codes for CASSYNGKNTEAFF. This chain connects TRBV6-5 to TRBJ1-1; D unclear. Looked up from germline, CDR1 is MNHEY and CDR2 is SVGAGI. There are 14 residues in the CDR3. Trimming took off 2 bases at V and 1 base at J, with 8 bases between the two ends.

In this sample, this clone turned up once. The chain recombines TRBV7-9 with TRBJ2-3; perhaps TRBD1 as D (5 bases). This CDR3 is built from 16 residues. Germline loops: CDR1 SEHNR, CDR2 FQNEAQ (reference sequence). Trimming stripped 5 bases from V and 0 bases from J, with 15 bases between. The CDR3 sequence is CASSPGPPGSTDTQYF. The DNA for the CDR3 is TGTGCCAGCAGCCCAGGACCCCCAGGGAGCACAGATACGCAGTATTTT.

V is TRBV6-5 and J is TRBJ2-2, with unresolved D. This CDR3 contains 13 residues. Trimming cost V 0 bases and J 4 bases, with 3 bases left between them. CDR1 and CDR2 (germline): MNHEY, SVGAGI. The CDR3: CASSYSTTGELFF. CDR3 bases: TGTGCCAGCAGTTACTCGACCACCGGGGAGCTGTTTTTT.

Written as DNA, the CDR3 is TGTGCCAGCGGCAGGGGGGACAGTGTAAACACCGGGGAGCTGTTTTTT. This sequence encodes CASGRGDSVNTGELFF. The chain links TRBV2 to TRBJ2-2; possible D gene TRBD1, 7 bases. The ends were cut back, 8 bases at V and 2 bases at J, with 18 bases in the middle. The CDR3 spans 16 residues. Germline V gene data show CDR1 as SNHLY and CDR2 as FYNNEI.

V usage is TRBV7-9 and J usage is TRBJ2-7, with TRBD2 as a possible D gene (7 bases). The germline CDR1 and CDR2 sequences are SEHNR and FQNEAQ (reference sequence). With 10 bases removed from V and 2 bases from J, the gap between germline ends came to 15 bases. This CDR3 region has 13 residues. CDR3 nucleotides: TGTGCCACCGGAGGGGGGGGGACCTACGAGCAGTACTTC. Translation gives CATGGGGTYEQYF.

J is TRBJ1-6 and V is TRBV7-3; TRBD1 agrees at 8 bases. CDR3 length: 15 residues. Unmatched junction bases numbered 10, after V lost 2 bases and J lost 13 bases. The germline V gene encodes CDR1 SGHTA and CDR2 FQGTGA. CDR3 DNA: TGTGCCAGCAGCTTAGAAGGACAGGGTACGACGCCCCTCCACTTT. Its translation is CASSLEGQGTTPLHF.

The J gene is TRBJ1-2, the V gene TRBV9, with 8 bases identical to TRBD1. V shed 4 bases and J 7 bases; nucleotides not matched to a gene: 9. Germline assignment: CDR1 SGDLS and CDR2 YYNGEE. The CDR3 extends over 14 amino acids. As DNA, the CDR3 is TGTGCCAGCAGCCCAGGGGGCGGGGAACGTGGCTACACCTTC. It codes for CASSPGGGERGYTF.

This clone was recorded only once. The rearrangement uses TRBV5-1 and TRBJ2-3, with TRBD2 matching over 9 bases. Germline assignment: CDR1 SGHRS and CDR2 YFSETQ. The CDR3 is made up of 16 amino acids. J lost 2 bases, V lost 3 bases, and 7 bases had no gene match. The CDR3 nucleotides read TGCGCCAGCAGCTCTTATAGCGGGGGTTACACAGATACGCAGTATTTT. This codes for CASSSYSGGYTDTQYF.

This sequence joins TRBV5-1 and TRBJ2-7; the D gene is possibly TRBD2 (5 bases). Germline-derived CDR1 and CDR2 are SGHRS and YFSETQ. V lost 6 bases and J lost 6, with 13 bases in between. The CDR3 spans 12 residues. In nucleotides, the CDR3 is TGCGCCAGCACCCTATCCGAGGGCGAGCAGTACTTC. Translated: CASTLSEGEQYF.

This chain uses TRBV18 with TRBJ2-2; 10 positions match TRBD2. The CDR3 has 19 residues. Trimming removed 0 bases from V and 2 bases from J; junction bases left unmatched: 9. The germline CDR1 and CDR2 sequences are KGHSH and LQKENI. CDR3 DNA sequence: TGTGCCAGCTCACCACCTTCAAAGCGGGGGGGCCTAAACACCGGGGAGCTGTTTTTT. It specifies CASSPPSKRGGLNTGELFF.

V and J are TRBV19 and TRBJ2-7; 7 positions agree with TRBD1. Germline V gene lookup returns CDR1 LNHDA and CDR2 SQIVND (reference sequence). This CDR3 is built from 15 residues. The trim removed 5 bases at V and 1 base at J, leaving 8 bases unmatched. The CDR3 is CASSDPGQFSYEQYF. CDR3 in DNA: TGTGCCAGTAGTGATCCGGGACAGTTTTCCTACGAGCAGTACTTC.

V gene TRBV4-2 combines with J gene TRBJ1-1; D gene unclear. With 3 bases removed from V and 1 base from J, the gap between germline ends came to 12 bases. CDR3 length: 15 residues. CDR1 and CDR2 from the germline V gene are LGHNA and YNFKEQ. CDR3 sequence reads: CASSHRQVGNTEAFF. In DNA form, the CDR3 reads TGTGCCAGCAGCCATCGTCAGGTGGGGAACACTGAAGCTTTCTTT.

The DNA for the CDR3 is TGTGCCAGCAACGGAGGGAGGAATGAGCAGTTCTTC. This translates into CASNGGRNEQFF. The V gene is TRBV2, the J gene TRBJ2-1; perhaps TRBD2 as D (6 bases). The V gene lost 7 bases and the J gene lost 7 bases, with 11 bases spanning the gap. Germline lookup yields CDR1 SNHLY and CDR2 FYNNEI. The CDR3 extends over 12 amino acids.

The CDR3 here is CASSLGGEAFF. DNA for the CDR3: TGTGCCAGCAGCTTAGGTGGTGAAGCTTTCTTT. This chain links TRBV11-2 with TRBJ1-1; D gene ambiguous. The ends were cut back, 1 base at V and 7 bases at J, with 4 bases in the middle. CDR3 length equals 11 residues. Germline values: CDR1 SGHAT, CDR2 FQNNGV.

The chain carries TRBV7-2 and TRBJ1-2, with D unresolved. Trimming removed 7 bases at V and 1 base at J, with 10 bases between. This CDR3 contains 13 residues. Per germline, CDR1 SGHTA and CDR2 FQGNSA. The CDR3 region is CASTWANNYGYTF. For the CDR3, the DNA is TGTGCCAGCACCTGGGCGAATAACTATGGCTACACCTTC.

The chain couples TRBV19 to TRBJ1-5; D is unresolved. The CDR3 has 14 residues. Germline assignment: CDR1 LNHDA and CDR2 SQIVND (reference sequence). V lost 5 bases to trimming and J lost 6 bases, with 14 bases between them. In nucleotides, the CDR3 is TGTGCCAGTAGTTCCCTCTTACTTGGTCAGCCCCAGCATTTT. Protein sequence: CASSSLLLGQPQHF.

The chain joins TRBV2 to TRBJ1-1, with TRBD1 matching over 7 bases. This CDR3 contains 14 residues. The V gene end was trimmed by 6 bases and the J gene end by 1 base; junction bases not matched to a gene: 5. Germline loops: CDR1 SNHLY, CDR2 FYNNEI. In DNA form, the CDR3 reads TGTGCCAGCAGAGGGAGGACAGGGAACACTGAAGCTTTCTTT. It translates to CASRGRTGNTEAFF.

The rearrangement links TRBV29-1 to TRBJ1-2; 8 bases agree with TRBD1. The CDR3 is 12 amino acids. Per the germline V gene, CDR1 is SQVTM and CDR2 is ANQGSEA. The CDR3 DNA reads as TGCAACGCGAAACAGGGGGACTATGGCTACACCTTC. As protein: CNAKQGDYGYTF.

The rearrangement links TRBV4-1 to TRBJ1-2, with 8 positions matching TRBD1. CDR3 length: 13 residues. Losses at the gene ends were 0 bases for V and 8 bases for J; bases not matched to a gene: 2. Germline-derived CDR1 and CDR2 are MGHRA and YSYEKL. The CDR3 region is CASSQDRDRGYTF. CDR3 in DNA: TGCGCCAGCAGCCAAGATAGGGACAGGGGCTACACCTTC.

The rearrangement uses TRBV7-9 and TRBJ2-5; possibly TRBD1 or TRBD2 for D (5 bases each). CDR1 SEHNR and CDR2 FQNEAQ come from the germline V gene (reference sequence). The V gene lost 5 bases and the J gene lost 4 bases, with 14 bases spanning the gap. This CDR3 region has 14 residues. The DNA of the CDR3 is TGTGCCAGCAGCCCAGGGACCCTCGGAGAGACCCAGTACTTC. Translated, it gives CASSPGTLGETQYF.

In its sample, this clone was seen once. This sequence joins TRBV20-1 and TRBJ1-2, with no clear D. V lost 7 bases and J lost 5, with 2 bases in between. CDR3 length equals 8 residues. Germline values: CDR1 DFQATT, CDR2 SNEGSKA (reference sequence). CDR3 DNA: TGCAGTGGATATGGCTACACCTTC. It specifies CSGYGYTF.

The chain has TRBV5-4 and TRBJ2-2, with 7 nucleotides matching TRBD1. This CDR3 has 15 residues. Germline-derived CDR1 and CDR2 are SGHNT and YYREEE (reference sequence). V shed 2 bases and J 5 bases; nucleotides not matched to a gene: 6. The CDR3 loop reads CASSFEGAQTGELFF. The CDR3 DNA follows: TGTGCCAGCAGCTTTGAGGGGGCGCAAACCGGGGAGCTGTTTTTT.

The V and J genes are TRBV18 and TRBJ1-2; D ambiguous. Trimming removed 1 base at V and 10 bases at J, with 7 bases between. CDR1 and CDR2 (germline): KGHSH, LQKENI. This CDR3 is built from 11 residues. The CDR3 DNA reads TGTGCCAGCTCACCACAGGGATCCTACACCTTC. It encodes CASSPQGSYTF.

Turning to this clone: The junction and the germline gene differ at one end; a read error may be behind it. V gene TRBV5-5 combines with J gene TRBJ1-2; D is undetermined. Germline assignment: CDR1 SGHKS and CDR2 YYEKEE (reference sequence). This CDR3 region has 12 residues. The CDR3 reads CASSLDRNAVFF. The DNA of the CDR3 is TGTGCCAGCAGCTTGGACAGAAACGCCGTTTTCTTC.

The chain couples TRBV4-1 to TRBJ2-3; D is uncertain. Trimming pared 4 bases from V and 4 bases from J, leaving 12 bases between. The CDR3 contains 14 residues. CDR1 MGHRA and CDR2 YSYEKL come from the germline V gene. In DNA form, the CDR3 reads TGCGCCAGCAGCCCCCTGGAGACCCCAGATACGCAGTATTTT. This codes for CASSPLETPDTQYF.

The rearrangement joins TRBV5-8 to TRBJ1-2, with no clear D. The CDR3 totals 14 residues. V lost 2 bases to trimming and J lost 4 bases, with 12 bases between them. Germline values: CDR1 SGHTS, CDR2 YDEGEE. CDR3 residues: CASSFHGVSYGYTF. The DNA for the CDR3 is TGTGCCAGCAGCTTCCACGGGGTGAGCTATGGCTACACCTTC.

V usage is TRBV10-1 and J usage is TRBJ1-5; D remains ambiguous. The CDR3 consists of 15 residues. Trimming took 6 bases from V and 8 from J, leaving 20 bases between them. In germline, CDR1 is WNHNN, CDR2 SYGVQD (reference sequence). DNA for the CDR3: TGCGCCAGCAGAGAGAGAGGGATTTCTTCGGAGCCCCAGCATTTT. Amino acids: CASRERGISSEPQHF.

The chain employs TRBV3-1 (or the pseudogene TRBV3-2) and TRBJ1-4; 12 nucleotides align to TRBD1. The CDR3 totals 17 residues. V lost 4 bases, J lost 6 bases, and 9 bases stayed unmatched. Germline CDR1 and CDR2: LGHDT and YNNKEL (reference sequence). In DNA, the CDR3 is TGTGCCAGCAGCCCGACCTCCGGGACAGGGGGCGATGAAAAACTGTTTTTT. Its protein product is CASSPTSGTGGDEKLFF.

V usage is TRBV27 and J usage is TRBJ2-1, with 12 bases matching TRBD2. Germline V gene data show CDR1 as MNHEY and CDR2 as SMNVEV (reference sequence). The CDR3 runs to 19 residues. Trimming cost V 5 bases and J 0 bases; bases outside gene matches: 11. The CDR3 sequence: CASSGGGLAGESSYNEQFF. The DNA for the CDR3 is TGTGCCAGCAGTGGGGGGGGACTAGCGGGCGAAAGCTCCTACAATGAGCAGTTCTTC.

CDR3 residues: CASSDIRDGYYEQYF. Written as DNA, the CDR3 is TGTGCCAGCAGTGATATCCGGGACGGGTACTACGAGCAGTACTTC. This chain links TRBV27 with TRBJ2-7; either TRBD1 or TRBD2 may fit D (5 bases each). This CDR3 has 15 residues. The V and J ends lost 5 bases and 3 bases respectively, with 17 bases between them. Per the germline V gene, CDR1 is MNHEY and CDR2 is SMNVEV (reference sequence).

This clone was seen more than once but under ten times. J is TRBJ1-3 and V is TRBV10-3, with 7 bases aligning to TRBD1. Germline V gives CDR1 ENHRY, CDR2 SYGVKD. V trimming: 6 bases; J trimming: 4 bases; junction bases outside the gene matches: 9. CDR3 length: 15 amino acids. The CDR3 spells CAIRPDRVSGNTIYF. The CDR3 DNA reads as TGTGCCATCAGACCCGACAGGGTATCCGGAAACACCATATATTTT.

The chain couples TRBV24-1 to TRBJ2-7; 9 bases match TRBD1. The CDR3 covers 15 residues. Unmatched junction bases numbered 5, after V lost 3 bases and J lost 3 bases. CDR1 KGHDR and CDR2 SFDVKD come from the germline V gene. The CDR3: CATSDTRDRVYEQYF. The CDR3 coding sequence is TGTGCCACCAGTGATACCCGGGACAGGGTCTACGAGCAGTACTTC.